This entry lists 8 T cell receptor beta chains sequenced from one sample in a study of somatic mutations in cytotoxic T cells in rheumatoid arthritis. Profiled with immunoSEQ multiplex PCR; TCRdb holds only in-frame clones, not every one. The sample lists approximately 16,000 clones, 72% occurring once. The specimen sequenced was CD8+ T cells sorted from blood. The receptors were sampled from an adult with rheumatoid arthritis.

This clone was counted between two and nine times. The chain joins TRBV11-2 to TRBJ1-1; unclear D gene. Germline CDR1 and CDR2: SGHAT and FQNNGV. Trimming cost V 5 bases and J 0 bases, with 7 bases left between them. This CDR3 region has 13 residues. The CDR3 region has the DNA TGTGCCAGCAGCCCGGTACTGAACACTGAAGCTTTCTTT. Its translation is CASSPVLNTEAFF.

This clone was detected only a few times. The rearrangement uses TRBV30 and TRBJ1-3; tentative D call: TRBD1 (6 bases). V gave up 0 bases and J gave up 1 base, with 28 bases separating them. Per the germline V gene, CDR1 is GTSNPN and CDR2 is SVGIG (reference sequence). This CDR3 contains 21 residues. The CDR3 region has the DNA TGTGCCTGGAGTGTAGGGAGCGGACAGCGGGAATCAACACTATCTGGAAACACCATATATTTT. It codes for CAWSVGSGQRESTLSGNTIYF. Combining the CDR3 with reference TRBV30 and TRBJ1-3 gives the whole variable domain SQTIHQWPATLVQPVGSPLSLECTVEGTSNPNLYWYRQAAGRGLQLLFYSVGIGQISSEVPQNLSASRPQDRQFILSSKKLLLSDSGFYLCAWSVGSGQRESTLSGNTIYFGEGSWLTVV.

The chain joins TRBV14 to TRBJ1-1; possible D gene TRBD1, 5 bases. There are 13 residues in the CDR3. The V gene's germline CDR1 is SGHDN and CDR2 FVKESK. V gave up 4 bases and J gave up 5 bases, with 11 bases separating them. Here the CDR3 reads CASSPWGVTEAFF. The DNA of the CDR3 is TGTGCCAGCAGCCCTTGGGGGGTGACTGAAGCTTTCTTT.

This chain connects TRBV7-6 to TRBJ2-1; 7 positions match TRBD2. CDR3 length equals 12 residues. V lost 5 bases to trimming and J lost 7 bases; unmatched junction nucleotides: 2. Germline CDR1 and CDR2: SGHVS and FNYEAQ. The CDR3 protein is CASSHGGNEQFF. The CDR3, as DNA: TGTGCCAGCAGCCACGGGGGGAATGAGCAGTTCTTC.

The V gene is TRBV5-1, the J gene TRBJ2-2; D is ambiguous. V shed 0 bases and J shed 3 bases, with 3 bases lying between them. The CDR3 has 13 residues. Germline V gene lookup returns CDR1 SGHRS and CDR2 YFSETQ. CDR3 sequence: CASSLVHTGELFF. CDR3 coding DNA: TGCGCCAGCAGCTTGGTGCACACCGGGGAGCTGTTTTTT.

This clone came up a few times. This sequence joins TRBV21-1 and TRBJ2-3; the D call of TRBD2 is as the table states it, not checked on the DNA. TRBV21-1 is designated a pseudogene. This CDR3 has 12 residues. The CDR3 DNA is TGTGCCAGCAGCAAAAGACTAGATACGCAGTATTTT. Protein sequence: CASSKRLDTQYF.

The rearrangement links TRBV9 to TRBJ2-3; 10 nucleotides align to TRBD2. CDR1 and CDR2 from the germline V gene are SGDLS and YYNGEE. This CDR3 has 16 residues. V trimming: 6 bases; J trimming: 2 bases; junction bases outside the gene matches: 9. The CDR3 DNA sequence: TGTGCCAGCACCGCTCGGACTAGCGGTTACACAGATACGCAGTATTTT. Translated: CASTARTSGYTDTQYF.

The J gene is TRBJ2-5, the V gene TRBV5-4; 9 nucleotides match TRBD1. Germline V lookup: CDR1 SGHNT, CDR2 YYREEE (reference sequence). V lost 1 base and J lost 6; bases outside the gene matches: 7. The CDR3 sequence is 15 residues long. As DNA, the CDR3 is TGTGCCAGCAGCTTGTCACAGGGGGCGCCGAAGACCCAGTACTTC. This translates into CASSLSQGAPKTQYF. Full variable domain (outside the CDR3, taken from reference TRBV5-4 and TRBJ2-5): ETGVTQSPTHLIKTRGQQVTLRCSSQSGHNTVSWYQQALGQGPQFIFQYYREEENGRGNFPPRFSGLQFPNYSSELNVNALELDDSALYLCASSLSQGAPKTQYFGPGTRLLVL.